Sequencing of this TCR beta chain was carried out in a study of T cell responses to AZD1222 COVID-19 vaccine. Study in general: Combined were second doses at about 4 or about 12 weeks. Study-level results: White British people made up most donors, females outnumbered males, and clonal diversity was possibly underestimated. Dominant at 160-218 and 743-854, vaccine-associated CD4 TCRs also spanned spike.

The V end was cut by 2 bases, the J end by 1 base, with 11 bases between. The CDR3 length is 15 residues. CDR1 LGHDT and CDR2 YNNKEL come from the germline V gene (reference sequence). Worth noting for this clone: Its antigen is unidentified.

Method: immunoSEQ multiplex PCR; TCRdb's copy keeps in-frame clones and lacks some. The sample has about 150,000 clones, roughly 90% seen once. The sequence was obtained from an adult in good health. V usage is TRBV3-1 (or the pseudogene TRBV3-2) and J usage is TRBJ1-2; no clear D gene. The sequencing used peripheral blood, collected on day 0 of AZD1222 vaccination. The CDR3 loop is CASSQTPGLNYGYTF. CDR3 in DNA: TGTGCCAGCAGCCAAACGCCGGGCCTTAACTATGGCTACACCTTC.